This T cell receptor beta chain came from a study of OX40 agonist ivuxolimab in advanced cancers. The V end was cut by 0 bases, the J end by 5 bases, with 5 bases between. This CDR3 is built from 14 residues. The germline V gene has CDR1 MNHEY and CDR2 SVGAGI. Profiling relied on immunoSEQ multiplex PCR, and the TCRdb table lists in-frame clones only, not all of them. The sample comprises about 29,000 clones, around 90% of which are singletons, and over 8% rests with the top ten. The sequence came from an adult with an advanced solid tumor such as melanoma, head and neck, liver or kidney cancer. The material sequenced was CD4+ or CD8+ T cells sorted from blood, taken in a trial of the OX40 agonist ivuxolimab. The genes are TRBV6-5 and TRBJ1-6, with D uncertain. CDR3 DNA sequence: TGTGCCAGCAGTTACTCGGGAGATAATTCACCCCTCCACTTT. Translation gives CASSYSGDNSPLHF.